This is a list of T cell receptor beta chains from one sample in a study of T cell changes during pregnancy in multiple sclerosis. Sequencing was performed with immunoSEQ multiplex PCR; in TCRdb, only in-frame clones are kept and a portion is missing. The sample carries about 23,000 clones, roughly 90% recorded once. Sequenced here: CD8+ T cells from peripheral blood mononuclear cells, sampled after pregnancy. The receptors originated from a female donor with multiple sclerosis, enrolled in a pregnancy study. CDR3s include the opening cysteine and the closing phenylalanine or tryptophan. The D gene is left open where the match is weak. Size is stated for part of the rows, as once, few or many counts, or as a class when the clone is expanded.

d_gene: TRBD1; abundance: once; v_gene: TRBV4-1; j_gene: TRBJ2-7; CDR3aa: CASSQGTGGTYEQYF; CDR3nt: TGCGCCAGCAGCCAGGGGACAGGGGGGACCTACGAGCAGTACTTC
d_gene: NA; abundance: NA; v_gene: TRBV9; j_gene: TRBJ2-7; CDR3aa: CASSSGVNEQYF; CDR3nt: TGTGCCAGCAGCTCCGGGGTCAACGAGCAGTACTTC
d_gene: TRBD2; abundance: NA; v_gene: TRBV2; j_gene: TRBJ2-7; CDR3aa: CASSDVAGGRYEQYF; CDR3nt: TGTGCCAGCAGTGACGTTGCGGGAGGGAGATACGAGCAGTACTTC
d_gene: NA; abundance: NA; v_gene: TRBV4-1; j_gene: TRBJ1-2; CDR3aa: CASSQELRVINGYTF; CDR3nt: TGCGCCAGCAGCCAAGAGTTACGGGTGATTAATGGCTACACCTTC
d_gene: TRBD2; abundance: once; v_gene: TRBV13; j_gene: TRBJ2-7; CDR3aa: CASSLEAGVSYEQYF; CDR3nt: TGTGCCAGCAGCTTAGAGGCGGGAGTATCCTACGAGCAGTACTTC
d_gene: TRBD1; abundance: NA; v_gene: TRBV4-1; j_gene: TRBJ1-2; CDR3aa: CASSQVSRDSGGYTF; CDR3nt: TGCGCCAGCAGCCAAGTGTCTAGGGACAGCGGTGGCTACACCTTC
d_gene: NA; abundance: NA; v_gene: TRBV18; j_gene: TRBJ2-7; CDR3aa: CASSPPGDSYEQYF; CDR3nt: TGTGCCAGCTCACCACCAGGGGACTCCTACGAGCAGTACTTC
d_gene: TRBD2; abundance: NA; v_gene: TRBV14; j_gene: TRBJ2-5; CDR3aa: CASSPGLAGGPWETQYF; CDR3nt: TGTGCCAGCAGCCCCGGACTAGCGGGAGGGCCATGGGAGACCCAGTACTTC
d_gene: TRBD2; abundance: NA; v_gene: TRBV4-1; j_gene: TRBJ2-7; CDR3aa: CASSQDGLAGTEQYF; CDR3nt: TGCGCCAGCAGCCAAGATGGGCTAGCGGGAACCGAGCAGTACTTC
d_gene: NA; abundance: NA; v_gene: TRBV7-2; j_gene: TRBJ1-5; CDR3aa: CASSLAPRGGLSQPQHF; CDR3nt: TGTGCCAGCAGCTTAGCTCCCCGGGGGGGTTTGAGTCAGCCCCAGCATTTT
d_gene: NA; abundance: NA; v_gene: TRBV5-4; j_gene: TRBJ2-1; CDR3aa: CASSLQGVGVNEQFF; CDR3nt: TGTGCCAGCAGCTTGCAGGGTGTGGGCGTCAATGAGCAGTTCTTC
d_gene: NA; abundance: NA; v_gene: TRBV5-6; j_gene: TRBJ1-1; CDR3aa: CASSLWGGAVDTEAFF; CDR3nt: TGTGCCAGCAGCTTGTGGGGGGGGGCCGTCGACACTGAAGCTTTCTTT
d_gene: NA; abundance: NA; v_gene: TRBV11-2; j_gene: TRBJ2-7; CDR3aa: CASSFYSSRSYEQYF; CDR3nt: TGTGCCAGCAGCTTCTATTCTAGCAGGTCCTACGAGCAGTACTTC
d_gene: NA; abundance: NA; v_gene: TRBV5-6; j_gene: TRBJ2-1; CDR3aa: CASSLSGYNEQFF; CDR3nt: TGTGCCAGCAGCCTTAGCGGCTACAATGAGCAGTTCTTC
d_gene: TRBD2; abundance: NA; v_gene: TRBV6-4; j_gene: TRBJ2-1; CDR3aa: CASSDRKPSGRLHNEQFF; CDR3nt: TGTGCCAGCAGTGACCGGAAACCTAGCGGGAGACTACACAATGAGCAGTTCTTC
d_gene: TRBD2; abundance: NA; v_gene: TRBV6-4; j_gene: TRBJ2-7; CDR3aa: CASSYYSGGGYEQYF; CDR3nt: TGTGCCAGCAGCTATTACAGCGGGGGGGGCTACGAGCAGTACTTC
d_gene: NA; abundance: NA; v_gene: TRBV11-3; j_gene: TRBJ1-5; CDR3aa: CASSFYRERWTYSNQPQHF; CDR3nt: TGTGCCAGCAGCTTCTACAGGGAACGGTGGACCTATAGCAATCAGCCCCAGCATTTT
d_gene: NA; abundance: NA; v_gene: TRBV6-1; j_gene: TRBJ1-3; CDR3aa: CASRVGDTGNTIYF; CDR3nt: TGTGCCAGCCGTGTGGGGGACACTGGAAACACCATATATTTT
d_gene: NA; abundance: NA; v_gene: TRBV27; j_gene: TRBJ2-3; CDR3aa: CASSKRTATDTQYF; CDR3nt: TGTGCCAGCAGTAAAAGGACTGCCACAGATACGCAGTATTTT
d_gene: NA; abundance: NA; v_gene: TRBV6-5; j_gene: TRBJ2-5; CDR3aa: CASSYTTEQETQYF; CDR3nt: TGTGCCAGCAGTTACACAACAGAACAAGAGACCCAGTACTTC
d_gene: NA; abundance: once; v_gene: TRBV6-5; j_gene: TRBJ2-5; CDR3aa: CASSLLTREETQYF; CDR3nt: TGTGCCAGCAGCCTGTTGACTAGGGAAGAGACCCAGTACTTC
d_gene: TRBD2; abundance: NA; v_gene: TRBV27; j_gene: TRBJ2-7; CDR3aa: CASSSPLAAGEEQYF; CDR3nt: TGTGCCAGCAGTTCCCCCCTAGCGGCCGGGGAGGAGCAGTACTTC
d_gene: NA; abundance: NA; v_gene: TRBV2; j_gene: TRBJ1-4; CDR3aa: CASTQRVAREKLFF; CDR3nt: TGTGCCAGCACCCAACGGGTCGCCCGGGAAAAACTGTTTTTT
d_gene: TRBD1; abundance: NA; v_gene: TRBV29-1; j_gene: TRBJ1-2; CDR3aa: CSVERGRIKGYTF; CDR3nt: TGCAGCGTTGAAAGGGGGCGCATAAAGGGCTACACCTTC
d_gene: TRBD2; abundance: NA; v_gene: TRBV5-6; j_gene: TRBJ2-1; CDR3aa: CASSSSGNFDNEQFF; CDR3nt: TGTGCCAGCAGCTCTAGCGGGAATTTCGACAATGAGCAGTTCTTC
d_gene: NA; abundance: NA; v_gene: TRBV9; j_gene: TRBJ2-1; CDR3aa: CASSSGEGSSYNEQFF; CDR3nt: TGTGCCAGCAGCTCAGGGGAGGGGAGCTCCTACAATGAGCAGTTCTTC
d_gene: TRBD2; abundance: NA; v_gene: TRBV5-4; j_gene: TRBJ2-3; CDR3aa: CASSLAAGDYDTQYF; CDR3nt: TGTGCCAGCAGCTTGGCAGCGGGAGATTACGATACGCAGTATTTT
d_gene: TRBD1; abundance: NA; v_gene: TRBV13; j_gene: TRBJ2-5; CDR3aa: CASSSAGDREGVETQYF; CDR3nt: TGTGCCAGCAGCTCCGCCGGGGACAGGGAGGGTGTTGAGACCCAGTACTTC
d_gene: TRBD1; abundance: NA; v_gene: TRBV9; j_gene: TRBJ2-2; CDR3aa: CASRRNDRADGELFF; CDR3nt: TGTGCCAGCAGGCGAAATGACAGGGCTGACGGGGAGCTGTTTTTT
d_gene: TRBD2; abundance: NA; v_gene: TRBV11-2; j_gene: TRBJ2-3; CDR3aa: CASSLLGAGGRDTQYF; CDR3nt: TGTGCCAGCAGCTTGTTGGGAGCGGGAGGCCGAGATACGCAGTATTTT
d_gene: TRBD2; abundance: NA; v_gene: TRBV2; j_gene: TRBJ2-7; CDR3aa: CASSLSLAGVREQYF; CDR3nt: TGTGCCAGCAGTCTGAGTCTAGCGGGAGTGAGGGAGCAGTACTTC
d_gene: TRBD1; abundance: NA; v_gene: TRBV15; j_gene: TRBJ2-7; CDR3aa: CATSRGQGAGEQYF; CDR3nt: TGTGCCACCAGCAGAGGACAGGGGGCGGGTGAGCAGTACTTC
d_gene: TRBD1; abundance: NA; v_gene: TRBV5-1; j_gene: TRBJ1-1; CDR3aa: CASSVGSGGYEAFF; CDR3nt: TGCGCCAGCAGCGTGGGGTCAGGGGGCTATGAGGCTTTCTTT
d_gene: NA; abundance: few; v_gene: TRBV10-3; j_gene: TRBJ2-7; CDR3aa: CAISERSAGRAYF; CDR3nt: TGTGCCATCAGTGAGAGGTCTGCGGGACGGGCGTACTTC
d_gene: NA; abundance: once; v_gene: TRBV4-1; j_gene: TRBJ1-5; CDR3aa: CASSQGSVRDYQPQHF; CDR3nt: TGCGCCAGCAGCCAAGGTTCTGTGAGGGATTACCAGCCCCAGCATTTT
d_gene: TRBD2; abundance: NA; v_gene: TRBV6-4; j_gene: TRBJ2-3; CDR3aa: CASSDGRGGTDTQYF; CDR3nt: TGTGCCAGCAGTGACGGGCGGGGGGGCACAGATACGCAGTATTTT
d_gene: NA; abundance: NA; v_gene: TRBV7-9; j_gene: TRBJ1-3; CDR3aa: CASSVDSAVSGNTIYF; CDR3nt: TGTGCCAGCAGCGTAGACTCGGCGGTCTCTGGAAACACCATATATTTT
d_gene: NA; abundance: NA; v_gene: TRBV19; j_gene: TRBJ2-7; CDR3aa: CASSIGGLSYEQYF; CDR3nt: TGTGCCAGTAGTATCGGGGGACTGTCCTACGAGCAGTACTTC
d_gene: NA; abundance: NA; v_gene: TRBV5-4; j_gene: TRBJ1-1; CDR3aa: CASSFGGTEAFF; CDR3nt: TGTGCCAGCAGCTTTGGCGGGACTGAAGCTTTCTTT
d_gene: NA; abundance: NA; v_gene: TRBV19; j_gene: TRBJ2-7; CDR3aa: CASKGESSSYEQYF; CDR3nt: TGTGCCAGTAAGGGGGAAAGCAGCTCCTACGAGCAGTACTTC
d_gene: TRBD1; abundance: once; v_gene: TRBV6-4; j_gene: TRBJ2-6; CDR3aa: CASSDRTGPINSGANVLTF; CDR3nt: TGTGCCAGCAGCGATCGGACAGGGCCCATTAATTCTGGGGCCAACGTCCTGACTTTC
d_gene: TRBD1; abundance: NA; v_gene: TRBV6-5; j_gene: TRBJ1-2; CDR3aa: CASTGTGRHYGYTF; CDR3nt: TGTGCCAGCACCGGGACAGGGAGGCACTATGGCTACACCTTC
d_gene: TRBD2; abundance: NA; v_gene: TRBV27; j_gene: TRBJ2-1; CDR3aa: CASRTSGSEYNEQFF; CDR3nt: TGTGCCAGCAGGACTAGCGGGAGCGAATACAATGAGCAGTTCTTC
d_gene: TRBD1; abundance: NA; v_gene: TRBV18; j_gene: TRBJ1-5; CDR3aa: CASSHRQGGDQPQHF; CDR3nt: TGTGCCAGCTCACACCGACAGGGGGGGGATCAGCCCCAGCATTTT
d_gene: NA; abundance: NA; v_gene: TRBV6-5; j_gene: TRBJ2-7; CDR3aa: CASRGRGGAYEQYF; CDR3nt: TGTGCCAGCAGGGGGAGAGGGGGAGCCTACGAGCAGTACTTC
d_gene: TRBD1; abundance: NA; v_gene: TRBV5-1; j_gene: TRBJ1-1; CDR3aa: CASSLAVRGLLNTEAFF; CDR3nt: TGCGCCAGCAGCTTGGCCGTCAGGGGGCTTCTGAACACTGAAGCTTTCTTT
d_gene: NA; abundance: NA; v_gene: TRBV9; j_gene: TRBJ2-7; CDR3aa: CASSVSRGIGEQYF; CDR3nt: TGTGCCAGCAGCGTATCAAGGGGGATAGGGGAGCAGTACTTC
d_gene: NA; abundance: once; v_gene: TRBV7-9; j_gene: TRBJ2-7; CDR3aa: CASSRGRGRTYEQYF; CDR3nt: TGTGCCAGCAGCCGAGGCCGGGGGAGAACATACGAGCAGTACTTC
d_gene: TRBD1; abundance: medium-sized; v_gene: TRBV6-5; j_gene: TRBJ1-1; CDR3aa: CASTSGGWTEAFF; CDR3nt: TGTGCCAGCACTTCAGGGGGGTGGACTGAAGCTTTCTTT
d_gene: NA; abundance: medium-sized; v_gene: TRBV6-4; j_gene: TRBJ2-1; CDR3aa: CASSGGPGSYNEQFF; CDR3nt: TGTGCCAGCAGTGGCGGCCCGGGCTCCTACAATGAGCAGTTCTTC
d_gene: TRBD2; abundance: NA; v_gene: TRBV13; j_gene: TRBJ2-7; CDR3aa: CASSRLAGPPYEQYF; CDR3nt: TGTGCCAGCAGCCGACTAGCGGGACCCCCCTACGAGCAGTACTTC
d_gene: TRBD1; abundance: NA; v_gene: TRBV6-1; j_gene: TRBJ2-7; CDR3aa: CASRGTGAYEQYF; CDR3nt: TGTGCCAGCAGGGGGACAGGGGCCTACGAGCAGTACTTC
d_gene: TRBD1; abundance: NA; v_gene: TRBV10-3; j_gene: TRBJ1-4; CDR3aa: CAISPTGQQNEKLFF; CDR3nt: TGTGCCATCAGCCCGACGGGACAGCAGAATGAAAAACTGTTTTTT